This paragraph covers one TCR beta chain sequence. What it binds is not known. The data are from a study of CD8+ T cells in alopecia areata. Study-wide context: Scoring of severity for treated patients was based on percentage of affected scalp area. Study-wide results and limits: Persistence during tofacitinib was seen for many expanded lesional clones in scalp and blood.

The treatment was: oral pan-JAK inhibitor, 5-10 mg twice daily. Alopecia areata patients provided lesional scalp punch biopsies and peripheral blood, both collected for the study. Extraction of RNA preceded its reverse transcription into cDNA, which served as the sequencing template. Generated by immunoSEQ multiplex PCR, the TCRdb table keeps only in-frame clones and is missing some. Here the sample spans some 200,000 clones, roughly 64% being singletons. The CDR3 length is 15 residues. With 2 bases clipped from V and 0 bases from J, the junction kept 3 bases outside the gene matches. The germline V gene encodes CDR1 LGHNA and CDR2 YNFKEQ.

The chain has TRBV4-2 and TRBJ2-7; TRBD1 agrees at 8 bases. This TCR was sampled from a human donor with alopecia areata. The sample here was CD4+ T cells sorted from blood, taken at week 24, from a patient treated with tofacitinib. The CDR3 DNA sequence: TGTGCCAGCAGCCAATGGACAGGGAACTCCTACGAGCAGTACTTC. It translates to CASSQWTGNSYEQYF.